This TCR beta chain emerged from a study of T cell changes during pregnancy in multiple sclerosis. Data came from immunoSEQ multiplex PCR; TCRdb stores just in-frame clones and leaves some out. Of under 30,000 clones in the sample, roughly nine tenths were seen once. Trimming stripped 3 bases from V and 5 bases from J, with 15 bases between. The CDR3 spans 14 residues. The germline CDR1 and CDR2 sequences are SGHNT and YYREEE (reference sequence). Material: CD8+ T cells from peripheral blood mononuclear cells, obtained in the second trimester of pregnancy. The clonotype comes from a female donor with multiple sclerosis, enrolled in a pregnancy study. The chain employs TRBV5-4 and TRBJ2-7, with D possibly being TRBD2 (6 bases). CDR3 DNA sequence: TGTGCCAGCAGCTCGCCGGGAGCCGGGAACGAGCAGTACTTC. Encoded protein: CASSSPGAGNEQYF.